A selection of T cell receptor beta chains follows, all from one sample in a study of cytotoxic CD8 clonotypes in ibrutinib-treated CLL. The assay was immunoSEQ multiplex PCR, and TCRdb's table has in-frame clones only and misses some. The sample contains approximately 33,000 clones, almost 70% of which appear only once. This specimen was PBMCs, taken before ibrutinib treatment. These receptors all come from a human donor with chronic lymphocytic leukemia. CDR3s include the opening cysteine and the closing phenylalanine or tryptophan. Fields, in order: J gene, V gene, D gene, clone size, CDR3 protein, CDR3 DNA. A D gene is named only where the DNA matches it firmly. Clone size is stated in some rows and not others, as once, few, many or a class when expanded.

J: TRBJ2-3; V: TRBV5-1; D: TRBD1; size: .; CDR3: CASSLWDRRGDTQYF; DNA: TGCGCCAGCAGCCTGTGGGACAGGCGAGGGGATACGCAGTATTTT
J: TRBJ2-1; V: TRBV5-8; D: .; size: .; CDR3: CPPDGQFF; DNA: TGTCCCCCAGATGGGCAGTTCTTC
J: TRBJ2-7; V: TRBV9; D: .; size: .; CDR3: CASSLEVRGIEQYF; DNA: TGTGCCAGCAGCCTAGAAGTCAGGGGAATCGAGCAGTACTTC
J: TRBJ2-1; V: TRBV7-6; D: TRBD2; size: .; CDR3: CAILAGEDEQFF; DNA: TGTGCCATTCTAGCGGGAGAAGATGAGCAGTTCTTC
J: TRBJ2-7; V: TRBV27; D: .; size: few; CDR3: CASSLSGNLGYEQYF; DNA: TGTGCCAGCAGTTTATCAGGGAATCTAGGGTACGAGCAGTACTTC
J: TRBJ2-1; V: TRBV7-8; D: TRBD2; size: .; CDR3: CASSTAGTSALNEQFF; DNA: TGTGCCAGCAGCACAGCCGGGACTAGCGCCCTCAATGAGCAGTTCTTC
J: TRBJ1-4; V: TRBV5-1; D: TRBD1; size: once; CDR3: CASSSDRDEKLFF; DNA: TGCGCCAGCAGCTCGGACAGGGATGAAAAACTGTTTTTT
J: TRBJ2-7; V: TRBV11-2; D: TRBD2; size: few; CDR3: CASRLAGVVEQYF; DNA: TGTGCCAGCCGACTAGCGGGAGTGGTCGAGCAGTACTTC
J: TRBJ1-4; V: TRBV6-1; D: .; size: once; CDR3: CASSEDRYREGEKLFF; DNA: TGTGCCAGCAGTGAAGACCGGTACAGGGAAGGCGAAAAACTGTTTTTT
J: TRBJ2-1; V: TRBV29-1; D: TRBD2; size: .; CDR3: CNQRAGTSGGGSYNEQFF; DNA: TGCAACCAACGGGCCGGGACTAGCGGGGGGGGCTCCTACAATGAGCAGTTCTTC
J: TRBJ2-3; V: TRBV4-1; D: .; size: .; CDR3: CASSQDWGRNTQYF; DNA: TGCGCCAGCAGCCAAGACTGGGGGAGGAATACGCAGTATTTT
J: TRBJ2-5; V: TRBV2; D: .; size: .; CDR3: CASSERPRSQETQYF; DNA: TGTGCCAGCAGTGAAAGACCAAGGAGTCAAGAGACCCAGTACTTC
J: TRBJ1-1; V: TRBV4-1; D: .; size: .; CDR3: CASSQGDGNTEAFF; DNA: TGCGCCAGCAGCCAAGGGGACGGGAACACTGAAGCTTTCTTT
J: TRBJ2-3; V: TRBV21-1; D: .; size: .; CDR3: CASNGRACDTQYF; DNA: TGTGCCAGCAACGGGAGGGCCTGTGATACGCAGTATTTT
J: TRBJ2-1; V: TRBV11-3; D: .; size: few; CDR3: CASSLGGGINEQFF; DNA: TGTGCCAGCAGCCTAGGGGGAGGGATCAATGAGCAGTTCTTC
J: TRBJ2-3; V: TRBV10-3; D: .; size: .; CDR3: CATSWTDLSTDTQYF; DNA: TGTGCCACCTCTTGGACAGACCTTAGCACAGATACGCAGTATTTT
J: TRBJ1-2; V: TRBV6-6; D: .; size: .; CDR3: CASSYSRGYTF; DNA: TGTGCCAGCAGTTACTCGAGAGGCTACACCTTC
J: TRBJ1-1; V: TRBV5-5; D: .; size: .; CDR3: CASSFDSEAFF; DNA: TGTGCCAGCAGCTTTGACAGCGAGGCTTTCTTT
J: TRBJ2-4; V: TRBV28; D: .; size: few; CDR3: CASSLVVGAPAKNIQYF; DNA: TGTGCCAGCAGTTTAGTGGTGGGGGCGCCTGCCAAAAACATTCAGTACTTC
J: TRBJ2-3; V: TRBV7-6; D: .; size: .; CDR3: CASSFASRVGADTQYF; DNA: TGTGCCAGCAGCTTCGCCTCGCGGGTGGGGGCAGATACGCAGTATTTT
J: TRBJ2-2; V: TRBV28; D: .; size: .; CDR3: CASKTTAGELFF; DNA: TGTGCCAGCAAGACCACGGCCGGGGAGCTGTTTTTT
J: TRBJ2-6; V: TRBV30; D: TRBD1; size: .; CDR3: CALTGGGGANVLTF; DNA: TGTGCCTTAACAGGGGGCGGTGGGGCCAACGTCCTGACTTTC
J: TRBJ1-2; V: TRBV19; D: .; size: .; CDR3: CASSIGGNYGYTF; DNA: TGTGCCAGTAGTATCGGGGGGAACTATGGCTACACCTTC
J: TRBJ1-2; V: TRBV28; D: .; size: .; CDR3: CASSASGTQESGYTF; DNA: TGTGCCAGCAGTGCATCCGGGACCCAGGAGAGTGGCTACACCTTC
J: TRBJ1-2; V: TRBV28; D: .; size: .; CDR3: CASESAGSDYGYTF; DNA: TGTGCCAGCGAGTCCGCAGGGTCGGACTATGGCTACACCTTC
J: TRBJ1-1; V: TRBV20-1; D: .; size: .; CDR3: CSAVGRGDAFF; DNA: TGCAGTGCAGTCGGGCGGGGGGACGCTTTCTTT
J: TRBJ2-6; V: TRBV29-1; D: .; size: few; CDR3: CSVFSGANVLTF; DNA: TGCAGCGTTTTTTCTGGGGCCAACGTCCTGACTTTC
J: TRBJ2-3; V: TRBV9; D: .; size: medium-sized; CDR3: CASSVERQTQYF; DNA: TGTGCCAGCAGCGTAGAACGCCAGACGCAGTATTTT
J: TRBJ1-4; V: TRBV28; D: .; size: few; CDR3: CASSIYGLTNEKLFF; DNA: TGTGCCAGCAGTATCTACGGCCTAACTAATGAAAAACTGTTTTTT
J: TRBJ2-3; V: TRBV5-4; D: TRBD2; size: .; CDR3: CASSYTSGGADTQYF; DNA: TGTGCCAGCAGCTACACTAGCGGGGGTGCGGATACGCAGTATTTT
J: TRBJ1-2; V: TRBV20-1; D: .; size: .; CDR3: CSVDLTYGYTF; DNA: TGCAGTGTCGACCTAACCTATGGCTACACCTTC
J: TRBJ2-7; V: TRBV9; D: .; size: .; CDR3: CASSVEGLGYEQYF; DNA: TGTGCCAGCAGCGTAGAAGGTCTGGGCTACGAGCAGTACTTC
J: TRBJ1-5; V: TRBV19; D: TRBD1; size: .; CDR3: CASSKDRGLNNQPQHF; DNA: TGTGCCAGTAGTAAGGACAGGGGGCTCAACAATCAGCCCCAGCATTTT
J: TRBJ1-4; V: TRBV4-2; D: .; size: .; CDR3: CASSQVWGDLEKLFF; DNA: TGTGCCAGCAGCCAAGTGTGGGGCGACCTTGAAAAACTGTTTTTT
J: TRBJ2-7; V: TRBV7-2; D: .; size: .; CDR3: CASSLGGPDEQYF; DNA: TGTGCCAGCAGCTTAGGGGGGCCCGACGAGCAGTACTTC
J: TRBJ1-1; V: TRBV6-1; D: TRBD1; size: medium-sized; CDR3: CASSPGQKNTEAFF; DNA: TGTGCCAGCAGCCCGGGACAGAAGAACACTGAAGCTTTCTTT
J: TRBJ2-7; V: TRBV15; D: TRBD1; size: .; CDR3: CATSRGRQGAHEQYF; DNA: TGTGCCACCAGCAGAGGAAGACAGGGGGCCCACGAGCAGTACTTC
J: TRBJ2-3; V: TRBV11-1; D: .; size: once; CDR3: CASSLGAYSTDTQYF; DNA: TGTGCCAGCAGCTTAGGGGCTTATAGCACAGATACGCAGTATTTT
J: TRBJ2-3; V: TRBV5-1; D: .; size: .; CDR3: CASRLSGPTDTQYF; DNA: TGCGCCAGCCGCCTAAGCGGACCCACAGATACGCAGTATTTT
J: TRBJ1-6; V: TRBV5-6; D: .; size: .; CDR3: CASSLQGSPLHF; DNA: TGTGCCAGCAGCTTGCAGGGTTCACCCCTCCACTTT
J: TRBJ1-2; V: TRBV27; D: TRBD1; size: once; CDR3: CASSPGTGYISGYTF; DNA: TGTGCCAGCAGTCCAGGGACAGGGTATATTTCTGGCTACACCTTC
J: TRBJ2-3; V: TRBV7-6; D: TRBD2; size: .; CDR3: CANTRGGRDKTSTDTQYF; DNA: TGTGCCAACACTCGGGGGGGAAGGGACAAAACTAGCACAGATACGCAGTATTTT
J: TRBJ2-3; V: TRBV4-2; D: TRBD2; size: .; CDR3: CASSPRLAAMRYF; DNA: TGTGCCAGCAGCCCCCGACTAGCGGCCATGCGGTATTTT
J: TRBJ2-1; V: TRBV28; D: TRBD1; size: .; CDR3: CASSSPLDGQGAYNEQFF; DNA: TGTGCCAGCAGTTCACCCCTAGATGGACAGGGAGCGTACAATGAGCAGTTCTTC
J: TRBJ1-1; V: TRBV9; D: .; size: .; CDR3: CASSVIPDSDTEAFF; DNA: TGTGCCAGCAGCGTCATCCCAGACAGCGACACTGAAGCTTTCTTT
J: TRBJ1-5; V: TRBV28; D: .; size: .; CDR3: CASSFAGDQPQHF; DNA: TGTGCCAGCAGTTTTGCGGGTGATCAGCCCCAGCATTTT
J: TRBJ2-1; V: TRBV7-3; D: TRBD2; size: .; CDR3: CASSSPGLAGVEQFF; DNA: TGTGCCAGCAGCTCCCCGGGACTAGCGGGAGTTGAGCAGTTCTTC
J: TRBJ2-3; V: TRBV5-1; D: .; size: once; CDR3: CASTSPDESTDTQYF; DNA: TGCGCCAGCACCTCCCCGGACGAGAGCACAGATACGCAGTATTTT
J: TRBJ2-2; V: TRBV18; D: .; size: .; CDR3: CASSPPNTGELFF; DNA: TGTGCCAGCTCACCCCCGAACACCGGGGAGCTGTTTTTT
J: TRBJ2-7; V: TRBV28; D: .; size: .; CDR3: CASSLRSGITSYEQYF; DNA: TGTGCCAGCAGCCTTCGGTCAGGGATCACCTCCTACGAGCAGTACTTC
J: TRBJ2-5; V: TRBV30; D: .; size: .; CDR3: CAWSTEETQYF; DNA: TGTGCCTGGAGTACAGAAGAGACCCAGTACTTC
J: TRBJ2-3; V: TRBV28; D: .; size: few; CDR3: CASGVYWDTQYF; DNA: TGTGCCAGCGGAGTATACTGGGATACGCAGTATTTT
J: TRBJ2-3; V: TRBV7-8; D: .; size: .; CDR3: CASSLGQILFWDTQYF; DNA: TGTGCCAGCAGCTTAGGACAGATCCTCTTTTGGGATACGCAGTATTTT
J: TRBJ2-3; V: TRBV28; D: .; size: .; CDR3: CASSPEGSTDTQYF; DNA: TGTGCCAGCAGTCCAGAAGGAAGCACAGATACGCAGTATTTT
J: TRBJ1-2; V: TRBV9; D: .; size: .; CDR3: CASSGRPRDGYTF; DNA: TGTGCCAGCAGCGGCAGACCACGGGATGGCTACACCTTC
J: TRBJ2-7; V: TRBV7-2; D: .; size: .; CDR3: CASSLATWGDEYF; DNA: TGTGCCAGCAGCTTAGCGACTTGGGGGGACGAGTACTTC